Listed below are T cell receptor beta chains from one sample, sequenced in a study of blood T cell repertoires in COVID-19. Libraries were prepared by immunoSEQ multiplex PCR; TCRdb keeps only in-frame clonotypes and omits some of them. Of some 500,000 clones in the sample, 70% to 90% were seen once. Sequenced material: peripheral blood. These receptors were obtained from a woman aged 45 to 65 with COVID-19, enrolled during active disease. The CDR3 runs from the conserved cysteine through the conserved F or W. A D gene is named only where the DNA matches it firmly. Rows give clone size only sometimes, using once, few, many, or a class for an expanded clone.

v_call	clone_size	j_call	d_call	cdr3_aa	cdr3_nt
TRBV29-1	NA	TRBJ1-1	TRBD1	CSVNTGALTEAFF	TGCAGCGTAAATACAGGGGCCCTCACTGAAGCTTTCTTT
TRBV18	NA	TRBJ2-7	TRBD1	CASSPGQGAYEQYF	TGTGCCAGCTCCCCAGGACAGGGGGCGTATGAGCAGTACTTC
TRBV5-6	NA	TRBJ2-3	TRBD1	CASSRDRATDTQYF	TGTGCCAGCAGCCGGGACAGGGCGACAGATACGCAGTATTTT
TRBV5-1	NA	TRBJ1-2	TRBD1	CASSLKDRGNYGYTF	TGCGCCAGCAGCTTGAAGGACAGGGGTAACTATGGCTACACCTTC
TRBV30	few	TRBJ1-5	TRBD1	CAFQDGRGLRNQPQHF	TGTGCGTTTCAAGATGGCAGGGGGTTGAGAAATCAGCCCCAGCATTTT
TRBV7-8	NA	TRBJ1-1	NA	CASSPTGWGNTEAFF	TGTGCCAGCAGCCCCACAGGGTGGGGGAACACTGAAGCTTTCTTT
TRBV3-1/TRBV3-2	NA	TRBJ2-7	NA	CASSRGPSYEQYF	TGTGCCAGCAGCAGAGGGCCGTCCTACGAGCAGTACTTC
TRBV19	NA	TRBJ1-6	TRBD1	CASRPQGDNSPLHF	TGTGCCAGTAGACCACAGGGGGACAATTCACCCCTCCACTTT
TRBV19	NA	TRBJ2-3	NA	CASSIDQADTQYF	TGTGCCAGTAGTATAGATCAGGCAGATACGCAGTATTTT
TRBV5-1	NA	TRBJ1-2	NA	CASSLARGDYGYTF	TGCGCCAGCAGCTTGGCCCGGGGAGACTATGGCTACACCTTC